The rows below give T cell receptor beta chains drawn from one sample of a study of blood T cell repertoires in COVID-19. Sequencing was performed with immunoSEQ multiplex PCR; in TCRdb, only in-frame clones are kept and a portion is missing. The table has about 230,000 clones, about 90% seen once; the top ten hold around 2.9%. Sequencing was done on a sample of peripheral blood. Receptors originate from a woman aged 60-75 years with acute or convalescent COVID-19. CDR3s include the opening cysteine and the closing phenylalanine or tryptophan. Fields, in order: J gene, V gene, clone size, D gene, CDR3 protein, CDR3 DNA. The D gene is left open where the match is weak. Only part of the rows carry a size: once, few, many, or a class if the clone is expanded.

j_gene: TRBJ1-1; v_gene: TRBV5-1; abundance: few; d_gene: .; CDR3aa: CASSPKAGRADTEAFF; CDR3nt: TGCGCCAGCAGCCCGAAAGCAGGGAGGGCGGACACTGAAGCTTTCTTT
j_gene: TRBJ2-3; v_gene: TRBV11-2; abundance: .; d_gene: TRBD1; CDR3aa: CASSSGQNTDTQYF; CDR3nt: TGTGCCAGCAGCTCGGGACAGAACACAGATACGCAGTATTTT
j_gene: TRBJ2-3; v_gene: TRBV27; abundance: .; d_gene: .; CDR3aa: CASSLWAAFRSTDTQYF; CDR3nt: TGTGCCAGCAGTTTATGGGCCGCCTTTAGGAGCACAGATACGCAGTATTTT
j_gene: TRBJ2-7; v_gene: TRBV11-3; abundance: .; d_gene: TRBD1; CDR3aa: CASSPQTGGHEQYF; CDR3nt: TGTGCCAGCAGCCCACAGACAGGGGGCCACGAGCAGTACTTC
j_gene: TRBJ2-3; v_gene: TRBV11-3; abundance: .; d_gene: TRBD1; CDR3aa: CASSPRDSRRTRGSTDTQYF; CDR3nt: TGTGCCAGCAGCCCCCGGGACAGTCGAAGAACCCGAGGAAGCACAGATACGCAGTATTTT
j_gene: TRBJ1-1; v_gene: TRBV3-1/TRBV3-2; abundance: once; d_gene: .; CDR3aa: CASSPTPQSEAFF; CDR3nt: TGTGCCAGCAGCCCCACCCCCCAGTCTGAAGCTTTCTTT
j_gene: TRBJ1-2; v_gene: TRBV7-2; abundance: .; d_gene: .; CDR3aa: CASSERTERSGYGYTF; CDR3nt: TGTGCCAGCAGCGAGCGGACAGAACGCTCGGGCTATGGCTACACCTTC
j_gene: TRBJ1-4; v_gene: TRBV6-5; abundance: once; d_gene: .; CDR3aa: CASSYGGDEKLFF; CDR3nt: TGTGCCAGCAGTTACGGAGGGGATGAAAAACTGTTTTTT
j_gene: TRBJ1-2; v_gene: TRBV5-6; abundance: .; d_gene: TRBD1; CDR3aa: CAGDSVSNYGYTF; CDR3nt: TGTGCCGGGGACAGTGTCTCTAACTATGGCTACACCTTC
j_gene: TRBJ1-5; v_gene: TRBV7-8; abundance: .; d_gene: .; CDR3aa: CASREAGTRNQPQHF; CDR3nt: TGTGCCAGCAGGGAAGCGGGGACACGCAATCAGCCCCAGCATTTT
j_gene: TRBJ2-7; v_gene: TRBV3-1/TRBV3-2; abundance: .; d_gene: TRBD2; CDR3aa: CASSPLAGGYYEQYF; CDR3nt: TGTGCCAGCAGCCCACTAGCGGGGGGTTACTACGAGCAGTACTTC
j_gene: TRBJ1-5; v_gene: TRBV11-2; abundance: .; d_gene: TRBD1; CDR3aa: CASSRQGWNQPQHF; CDR3nt: TGTGCCAGCAGCCGACAGGGTTGGAATCAGCCCCAGCATTTT
j_gene: TRBJ1-2; v_gene: TRBV28; abundance: .; d_gene: .; CDR3aa: CASSLWAGDTNYGYTF; CDR3nt: TGTGCCAGCAGTTTATGGGCCGGGGACACAAACTATGGCTACACCTTC
j_gene: TRBJ1-5; v_gene: TRBV30; abundance: .; d_gene: .; CDR3aa: CAWSQRTVPQHF; CDR3nt: TGTGCCTGGAGTCAAAGGACAGTGCCCCAGCATTTT
j_gene: TRBJ2-5; v_gene: TRBV7-2; abundance: .; d_gene: TRBD1; CDR3aa: CASSRDRGPPETQYF; CDR3nt: TGTGCCAGCAGCCGCGACAGGGGCCCCCCAGAGACCCAGTACTTC
j_gene: TRBJ1-2; v_gene: TRBV6-5; abundance: .; d_gene: TRBD1; CDR3aa: CASSLPGQNYGYTF; CDR3nt: TGTGCCAGCAGTTTACCGGGACAGAACTATGGCTACACCTTC
j_gene: TRBJ2-1; v_gene: TRBV29-1; abundance: .; d_gene: .; CDR3aa: CSAPPGVSYNEQFF; CDR3nt: TGCAGCGCACCCCCGGGGGTCTCCTACAATGAGCAGTTCTTC
j_gene: TRBJ1-6; v_gene: TRBV27; abundance: .; d_gene: TRBD1; CDR3aa: CASSSGQGSYNSPLHF; CDR3nt: TGTGCCAGCAGTTCCGGACAGGGCTCCTATAATTCACCCCTCCACTTT
j_gene: TRBJ1-5; v_gene: TRBV12-3/TRBV12-4; abundance: .; d_gene: .; CDR3aa: CASSLDSAQPQHF; CDR3nt: TGTGCCAGCAGTCTGGACAGTGCCCAGCCCCAGCATTTT
j_gene: TRBJ1-6; v_gene: TRBV9; abundance: .; d_gene: .; CDR3aa: CASSVSAGGYNSPLHF; CDR3nt: TGTGCCAGCAGCGTATCGGCAGGAGGATATAATTCACCCCTCCACTTT
j_gene: TRBJ2-7; v_gene: TRBV18; abundance: once; d_gene: .; CDR3aa: CASSPFAAGAADEQYF; CDR3nt: TGTGCCAGCTCACCGTTCGCGGCAGGGGCCGCCGACGAGCAGTACTTC
j_gene: TRBJ1-2; v_gene: TRBV5-6; abundance: .; d_gene: TRBD1; CDR3aa: CASSLGDRVWGYTF; CDR3nt: TGTGCCAGCAGCTTAGGGGACAGGGTCTGGGGCTACACCTTC
j_gene: TRBJ2-7; v_gene: TRBV6-1; abundance: .; d_gene: TRBD2; CDR3aa: CASREQIAGAYYEQYF; CDR3nt: TGTGCCAGCAGAGAACAGATAGCGGGGGCATACTACGAGCAGTACTTC
j_gene: TRBJ2-7; v_gene: TRBV7-3; abundance: few; d_gene: .; CDR3aa: CASSSQGGYEQYF; CDR3nt: TGTGCCAGCAGCTCCCAGGGGGGCTACGAGCAGTACTTC
j_gene: TRBJ1-2; v_gene: TRBV14; abundance: .; d_gene: .; CDR3aa: CASSPVRGGYGYTF; CDR3nt: TGTGCCAGCAGCCCGGTACGGGGGGGCTATGGCTACACCTTC
j_gene: TRBJ2-1; v_gene: TRBV28; abundance: .; d_gene: TRBD2; CDR3aa: CASSSTSGRANEQFF; CDR3nt: TGTGCCAGCAGTTCGACTAGCGGGAGGGCCAATGAGCAGTTCTTC
j_gene: TRBJ2-5; v_gene: TRBV28; abundance: .; d_gene: .; CDR3aa: CASSFGVGGQETQYF; CDR3nt: TGTGCCAGCAGTTTCGGTGTGGGGGGTCAAGAGACCCAGTACTTC
j_gene: TRBJ1-3; v_gene: TRBV19; abundance: .; d_gene: .; CDR3aa: CASSKRQISGNTIYF; CDR3nt: TGTGCCAGCTCCAAACGACAGATCTCTGGAAACACCATATATTTT
j_gene: TRBJ2-3; v_gene: TRBV27; abundance: .; d_gene: TRBD1; CDR3aa: CASSGFFSDRGDTQYF; CDR3nt: TGTGCCAGCAGTGGTTTTTTTTCGGACAGGGGGGATACGCAGTATTTT
j_gene: TRBJ2-1; v_gene: TRBV7-3; abundance: .; d_gene: .; CDR3aa: CASSLSGAGEQFF; CDR3nt: TGTGCCAGCAGCTTATCAGGGGCAGGGGAGCAGTTCTTC
j_gene: TRBJ2-7; v_gene: TRBV5-1; abundance: .; d_gene: TRBD2; CDR3aa: CATSRLAGGPNEQYF; CDR3nt: TGCGCCACTTCGCGGTTAGCGGGGGGCCCCAACGAGCAGTACTTC
j_gene: TRBJ1-4; v_gene: TRBV30; abundance: .; d_gene: TRBD1; CDR3aa: CAWSVTGQAFNEKLFF; CDR3nt: TGTGCCTGGAGTGTAACGGGACAGGCCTTTAATGAAAAACTGTTTTTT
j_gene: TRBJ2-5; v_gene: TRBV7-2; abundance: .; d_gene: TRBD2; CDR3aa: CASSSRTSWETQYF; CDR3nt: TGTGCCAGCAGCTCCCGGACTAGCTGGGAGACCCAGTACTTC
j_gene: TRBJ1-2; v_gene: TRBV9; abundance: .; d_gene: .; CDR3aa: CASSPDTGSYGYTF; CDR3nt: TGTGCCAGCAGCCCAGACACAGGGTCCTATGGCTACACCTTC
j_gene: TRBJ2-2; v_gene: TRBV3-1/TRBV3-2; abundance: .; d_gene: .; CDR3aa: CASRPRILEFGKTGELFF; CDR3nt: TGTGCCAGCAGGCCAAGAATACTGGAATTCGGGAAGACCGGGGAGCTGTTTTTT
j_gene: TRBJ1-4; v_gene: TRBV9; abundance: .; d_gene: .; CDR3aa: CASSVKWGEKLFF; CDR3nt: TGTGCCAGCAGCGTTAAGTGGGGCGAAAAACTGTTTTTT
j_gene: TRBJ2-2; v_gene: TRBV7-9; abundance: .; d_gene: TRBD2; CDR3aa: CASRASGGLGSTGELFF; CDR3nt: TGTGCCAGCAGGGCTAGCGGGGGGCTCGGTAGCACCGGGGAGCTGTTTTTT
j_gene: TRBJ2-5; v_gene: TRBV5-6; abundance: once; d_gene: TRBD1; CDR3aa: CASSWDRGETQYF; CDR3nt: TGTGCCAGCAGCTGGGACAGGGGGGAGACCCAGTACTTC
j_gene: TRBJ2-3; v_gene: TRBV4-2; abundance: .; d_gene: .; CDR3aa: CASSPQLDTQYF; CDR3nt: TGTGCCAGCAGCCCACAGTTAGATACGCAGTATTTT
j_gene: TRBJ2-5; v_gene: TRBV9; abundance: .; d_gene: TRBD2; CDR3aa: CASSPRLATQTQYF; CDR3nt: TGTGCCAGCAGCCCAAGACTAGCGACACAGACCCAGTACTTC
j_gene: TRBJ1-6; v_gene: TRBV9; abundance: few; d_gene: TRBD1; CDR3aa: CASSEGQGGSPLHF; CDR3nt: TGTGCCAGCAGCGAGGGACAGGGGGGTTCACCCCTCCACTTT
j_gene: TRBJ1-1; v_gene: TRBV28; abundance: .; d_gene: .; CDR3aa: CATELAFF; CDR3nt: TGTGCCACCGAGTTAGCTTTCTTT
j_gene: TRBJ1-6; v_gene: TRBV30; abundance: .; d_gene: TRBD1; CDR3aa: CAWSVWTGGLSNSPLHF; CDR3nt: TGTGCCTGGAGTGTTTGGACAGGGGGCCTCAGTAATTCACCCCTCCACTTT